This TCR beta chain came from a study of blood T cell repertoires in COVID-19. Looking at the study overall: Both acute and convalescent COVID-19 samples were obtained from the United States, Italy and Spain. PBMCs, B-cell-depleted T cells, or T cells were the source of the cDNA or gDNA that made up the material.

How the authors handled the data: Researchers report that nucleated cell counts were estimated from reference gene primer amplification. TCRdb's table, derived via immunoSEQ multiplex PCR, lists solely in-frame clones and lacks some. V and J calls and clone size are copied from that table; D and trimming were computed from the DNA. This table holds about 210,000 clones, over 75% found once. The germline CDR1 and CDR2 sequences are MGHRA and YSYEKL. The CDR3 loop spans 13 amino acids. Germline trimming cut 4 bases from V and 16 bases from J; bases unmatched to any gene: 10. The clonotype originates from a woman aged 40 to 49 with acute or convalescent COVID-19. The material sequenced was peripheral blood. V and J are TRBV4-1 and TRBJ1-4; 9 bases map to TRBD1. CDR3 protein: CASSPTDRGGGFF. CDR3 in DNA: TGCGCCAGCAGCCCTACGGACAGGGGTGGCGGGTTTTTT.